This T cell receptor beta chain stems from a study of T cell responses to AZD1222 COVID-19 vaccine. Study-wide results and limits: Vaccination with two AZD1222 doses was followed by a rise in Spike-specific TCR breadth and depth. Dominant CD4 TCR responses targeted spike regions 160-218 and 743-854. Clonal diversity was possibly underestimated, and white British individuals and females predominated among donors.

J was trimmed by 2 bases and V by 5 bases; bases with no gene match: 10. Germline V gene data show CDR1 as KGHDR and CDR2 as SFDVKD. This CDR3 region has 17 residues. Measured with immunoSEQ multiplex PCR; TCRdb has only the in-frame clones, and not every one. The table has about 130,000 clones, 88% seen once. Turning to this clone: Its target is not known.

The chain couples TRBV24-1 to TRBJ2-3; TRBD1 agrees at 9 bases. The sequencing here drew on peripheral blood, taken on day 0 of MenACWY control vaccination. The receptor was isolated from an adult in good health. CDR3 DNA: TGTGCCACCAGTGCTACAGGGGGCCCGACTTCCACAGATACGCAGTATTTT. Translation gives CATSATGGPTSTDTQYF.